This TCR beta chain was sequenced in a study of T cells in Graves' hyperthyroidism and ophthalmopathy. This clonotype has ten or more counts. The CDR3 length is 11 residues. V was pared by 10 bases and J by 3 bases, with 3 bases of the junction left unmatched. Germline V lookup: CDR1 MDHEN, CDR2 SYDVKM. TCR beta CDR3 regions were amplified from RNA transcripts. The study used the HTBI primer set for a first-round RT-PCR of the TCR CDR3. One entry per CDR3 protein, called by TCRdb with MiXCR from the multiplex PCR reads. The sample records around 250,000 distinct CDR3 sequences, less than 15% being singletons.

Sequencing was done on a sample of blood. The chain is built from TRBV28 and TRBJ2-7; TRBD2 matches 7 bases. The clonotype comes from a middle-aged woman with Graves' hyperthyroidism that later progressed to Graves' ophthalmopathy. Written as DNA, the CDR3 is TGTGCCACAGGACTAGACTACGAGCAGTACTTC. The encoded protein is CATGLDYEQYF. Filled out from reference TRBV28 and TRBJ2-7, the complete variable domain reads DVKVTQSSRYLVKRTGEKVFLECVQDMDHENMFWYRQDPGLGLRLIYFSYDVKMKEKGDIPEGYSVSREKKERFSLILESASTNQTSMYLCATGLDYEQYFGPGTRLTVT.